A single sample is the source of the 11 T cell receptor beta chains below, sequenced in a study of blood T cell repertoires in COVID-19. The protocol was immunoSEQ multiplex PCR, while the TCRdb copy is restricted to in-frame clones and leaves out a portion. This sample yields tens of thousands of clones, of which about 90% are seen a single time; more than 3% belongs to the top ten. The sequenced sample was peripheral blood. Receptors were obtained from a woman in her 50s with COVID-19, enrolled during active disease.

This rearrangement joins TRBV19 to TRBJ2-1; 11 bases agree with TRBD2. CDR1 is LNHDA, CDR2 SQIVND, per germline (reference sequence). The CDR3 loop spans 18 amino acids. Trimming removed 1 base from V and 6 bases from J; junction bases left unmatched: 11. CDR3 nucleotides: TGTGCCAGTAGTATAGCCCGGGATAGCGGGAGGGCGAGCAATGAGCAGTTCTTC. Residues: CASSIARDSGRASNEQFF.

This clone was seen a single time. The rearrangement links TRBV19 to TRBJ1-1; 8 nucleotides match TRBD1. This CDR3 region has 14 residues. Per the germline V gene, CDR1 is LNHDA and CDR2 is SQIVND (reference sequence). J gave up 1 base and V 6 bases, and 4 bases lay outside the gene matches. CDR3 coding DNA: TGTGCCAGTAGAGCCGGGACAGGGAACACTGAAGCTTTCTTT. Its translation: CASRAGTGNTEAFF. Combining the CDR3 with reference TRBV19 and TRBJ1-1 gives the whole variable domain DGGITQSPKYLFRKEGQNVTLSCEQNLNHDAMYWYRQDPGQGLRLIYYSQIVNDFQKGDIAEGYSVSREKKESFPLTVTSAQKNPTAFYLCASRAGTGNTEAFFGQGTRLTVV.

This clone showed up just once. The chain combines TRBV14 with TRBJ2-5; 11 bases map to TRBD2. CDR3 size: 18 residues. Looked up from germline, CDR1 is SGHDN and CDR2 is FVKESK. J lost 5 bases, V lost 4 bases, and 15 bases had no gene match. CDR3 nucleotide sequence: TGTGCCAGCAGCCGACGTCCCGGGACTAGCGGCTTGGGGGAGACCCAGTACTTC. It yields the protein CASSRRPGTSGLGETQYF.

This chain links TRBV18 with TRBJ1-6, with 7 bases aligning to TRBD1. Unmatched junction bases numbered 6, after V lost 3 bases and J lost 10 bases. CDR3 length: 14 amino acids. The germline V gene encodes CDR1 KGHSH and CDR2 LQKENI. CDR3 sequence reads: CASSPSTGLSPLHF. The DNA of the CDR3 is TGTGCCAGCTCACCCTCGACAGGGTTGTCACCCCTCCACTTT.

The CDR3 is CASSQVGQYSNQPQHF. DNA for the CDR3: TGTGCCAGCAGCCAAGTGGGACAGTATAGCAATCAGCCCCAGCATTTT. The chain joins TRBV4-2 to TRBJ1-5; 7 nucleotides align to TRBD1. CDR3 length: 16 amino acids. The V segment lost 1 base and the J segment 0 bases; nucleotides outside the gene matches: 3. Per germline, CDR1 LGHNA and CDR2 YNFKEQ.

J is TRBJ2-4 and V is TRBV11-3; no clear D. The CDR3 loop spans 17 amino acids. CDR1 and CDR2 (germline): SGHNT, YENEEA. V lost 5 bases, J lost 0 bases, and 17 bases lay in between. The CDR3 reads CASSPRGGSIAKNIQYF. In nucleotides, the CDR3 is TGTGCCAGCAGCCCAAGAGGCGGTTCAATAGCCAAAAACATTCAGTACTTC.

The J gene is TRBJ2-7, the V gene TRBV12-5; no clear D. The CDR3 has 12 amino acids. In germline, CDR1 is LGHNT, CDR2 FRNRAP. V lost 7 bases to trimming and J lost 5 bases, with 12 bases between them. The CDR3 region is CASAPSPNEQYF. The CDR3, as DNA: TGTGCTAGTGCCCCCTCGCCTAACGAGCAGTACTTC.

V is TRBV18 and J is TRBJ1-1; D is unclear. The V and J ends lost 2 bases and 0 bases respectively, with 7 bases between them. This CDR3 comprises 14 residues. The V gene's germline CDR1 is KGHSH and CDR2 LQKENI. The CDR3 DNA follows: TGTGCCAGCTCACCAGGAGTGATGAACACTGAAGCTTTCTTT. Translating it yields CASSPGVMNTEAFF.

The chain combines TRBV6-5 with TRBJ1-1, with 8 bases lining up with TRBD1. The CDR3 totals 14 residues. Germline CDR1 is MNHEY and CDR2 is SVGAGI. Unmatched junction bases numbered 5, after V lost 6 bases and J lost 2 bases. CDR3 in DNA: TGTGCCAGCAGCTCCGGGACAGGAAACACTGAAGCTTTCTTT. Amino acids: CASSSGTGNTEAFF.

The J gene is TRBJ1-2, the V gene TRBV19; D may be TRBD1 (6 bases). This CDR3 is built from 16 residues. Germline V gene lookup returns CDR1 LNHDA and CDR2 SQIVND (reference sequence). Between the trimmed V and J ends, which lost 4 bases and 4 bases, there was a span of 19 bases. CDR3 coding DNA: TGTGCCAGTAGTACCAAACCTCAGGGGATCGGCTATGGCTACACCTTC. The encoded protein is CASSTKPQGIGYGYTF.

The chain employs TRBV28 and TRBJ2-7; 8 bases fit TRBD2. The CDR3 extends over 16 amino acids. Looked up from germline, CDR1 is MDHEN and CDR2 is SYDVKM. The V gene end was trimmed by 7 bases and the J gene end by 4 bases; junction bases not matched to a gene: 15. CDR3 sequence: CASNNPGLGALYEQYF. As DNA, the CDR3 is TGTGCCAGCAATAATCCGGGACTAGGCGCCTTATACGAGCAGTACTTC.